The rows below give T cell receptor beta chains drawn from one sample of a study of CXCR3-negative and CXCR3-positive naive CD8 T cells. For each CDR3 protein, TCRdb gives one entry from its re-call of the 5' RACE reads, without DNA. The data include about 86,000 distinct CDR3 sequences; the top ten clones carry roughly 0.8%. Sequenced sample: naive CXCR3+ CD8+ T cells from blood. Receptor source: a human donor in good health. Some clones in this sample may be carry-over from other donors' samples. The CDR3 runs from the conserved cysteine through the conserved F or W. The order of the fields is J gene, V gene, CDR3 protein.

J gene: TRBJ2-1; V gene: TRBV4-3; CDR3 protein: CASSQDSGTYNEQFF
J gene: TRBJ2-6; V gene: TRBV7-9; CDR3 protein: CASSLISGANVLTF
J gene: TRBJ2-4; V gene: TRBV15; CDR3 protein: CATSRVSGNIQYF
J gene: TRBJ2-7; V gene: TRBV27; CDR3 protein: CATVRGYEQYF
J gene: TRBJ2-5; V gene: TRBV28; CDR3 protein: CASSGEETQYF
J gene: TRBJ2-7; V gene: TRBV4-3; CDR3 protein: CASSQSTGDFYEQYF
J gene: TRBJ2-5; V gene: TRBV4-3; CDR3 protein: CASSQAGDGETQYF
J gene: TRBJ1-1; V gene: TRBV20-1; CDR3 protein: CSASDLGPLNTEAFF
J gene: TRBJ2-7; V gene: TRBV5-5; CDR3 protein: CASSLGSGIYEQYF
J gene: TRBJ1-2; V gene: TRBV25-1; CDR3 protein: CASSDGGAWFGYTF
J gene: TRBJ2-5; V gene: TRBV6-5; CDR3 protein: CASSQAGVDTQYF
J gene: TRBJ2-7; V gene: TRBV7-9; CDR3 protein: CASSPHPTGALTYEQYF
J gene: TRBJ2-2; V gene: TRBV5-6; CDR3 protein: CASSLKSLNTGELFF
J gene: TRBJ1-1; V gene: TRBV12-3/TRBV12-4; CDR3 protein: CASSLWGDTEAFF
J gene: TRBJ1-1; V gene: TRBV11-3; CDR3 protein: CASSNVGGTGNTEAFF
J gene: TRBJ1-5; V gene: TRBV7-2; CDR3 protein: CASSSREGEVDQPQHF
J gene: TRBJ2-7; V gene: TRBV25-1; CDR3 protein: CASSELSGEQYF
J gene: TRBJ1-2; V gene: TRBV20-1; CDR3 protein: CSTPAGTGIGFTF
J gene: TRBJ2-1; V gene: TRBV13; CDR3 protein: CASSTKREAYLSSYNEQFF
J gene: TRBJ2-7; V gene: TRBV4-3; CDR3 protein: CASSPSTSGLGSYEQYF
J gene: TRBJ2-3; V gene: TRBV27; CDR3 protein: CASSPPRAPGRGVTDTQYF
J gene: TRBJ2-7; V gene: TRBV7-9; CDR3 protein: CASSLDITGSGYEQYF
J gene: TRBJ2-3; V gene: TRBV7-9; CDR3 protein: CASSYGQGITDTQYF
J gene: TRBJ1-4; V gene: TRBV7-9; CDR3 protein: CATRRGMEEKLFF
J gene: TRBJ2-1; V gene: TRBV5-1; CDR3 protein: CASSYFSYNEQFF
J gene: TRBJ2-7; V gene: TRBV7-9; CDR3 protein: CASSSWTGSKNEQYF
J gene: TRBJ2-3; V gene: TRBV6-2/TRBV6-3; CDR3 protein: CASSGLAGTDTQYF
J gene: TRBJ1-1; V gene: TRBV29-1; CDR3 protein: CSGMGYTEAFF
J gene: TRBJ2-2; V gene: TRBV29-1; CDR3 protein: CSVELAGGPRAGELFF
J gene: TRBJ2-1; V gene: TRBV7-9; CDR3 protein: CASSFPTPGYNEQFF